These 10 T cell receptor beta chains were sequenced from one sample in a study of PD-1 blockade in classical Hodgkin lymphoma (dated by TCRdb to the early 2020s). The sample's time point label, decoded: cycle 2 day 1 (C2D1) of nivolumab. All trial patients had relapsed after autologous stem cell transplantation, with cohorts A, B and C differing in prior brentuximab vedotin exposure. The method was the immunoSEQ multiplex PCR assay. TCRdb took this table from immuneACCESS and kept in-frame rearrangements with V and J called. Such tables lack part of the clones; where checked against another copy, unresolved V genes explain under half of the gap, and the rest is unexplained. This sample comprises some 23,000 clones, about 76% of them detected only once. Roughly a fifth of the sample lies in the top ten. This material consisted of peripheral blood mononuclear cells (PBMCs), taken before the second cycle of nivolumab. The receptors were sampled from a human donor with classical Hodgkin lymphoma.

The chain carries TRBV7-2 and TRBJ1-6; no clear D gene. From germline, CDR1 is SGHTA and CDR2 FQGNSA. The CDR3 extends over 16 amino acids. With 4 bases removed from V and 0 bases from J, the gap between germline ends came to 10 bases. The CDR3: CASSSHMSSYNSPLHF. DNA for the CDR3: TGTGCCAGCAGCTCCCACATGAGCTCCTATAATTCACCCCTCCACTTT.

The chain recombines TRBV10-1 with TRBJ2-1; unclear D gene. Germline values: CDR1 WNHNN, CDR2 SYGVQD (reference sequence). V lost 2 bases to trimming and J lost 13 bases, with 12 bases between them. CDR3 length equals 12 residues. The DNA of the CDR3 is TGCGCCAGCAGTGAGGTAGTAAACCCTCAGTTCTTC. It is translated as CASSEVVNPQFF.

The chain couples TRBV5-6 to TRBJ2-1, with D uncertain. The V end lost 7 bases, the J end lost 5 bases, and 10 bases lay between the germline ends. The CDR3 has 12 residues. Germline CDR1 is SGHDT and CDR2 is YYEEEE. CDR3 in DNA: TGTGCCAGCTCGCTCATTAACAATGAGCAGTTCTTC. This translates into CASSLINNEQFF.

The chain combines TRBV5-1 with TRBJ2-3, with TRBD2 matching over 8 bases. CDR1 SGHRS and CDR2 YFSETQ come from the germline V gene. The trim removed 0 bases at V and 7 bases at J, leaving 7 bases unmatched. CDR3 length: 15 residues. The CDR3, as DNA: TGCGCCAGCAGCTTGGCAACGGGAGGGGATAATACGCAGTATTTT. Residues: CASSLATGGDNTQYF.

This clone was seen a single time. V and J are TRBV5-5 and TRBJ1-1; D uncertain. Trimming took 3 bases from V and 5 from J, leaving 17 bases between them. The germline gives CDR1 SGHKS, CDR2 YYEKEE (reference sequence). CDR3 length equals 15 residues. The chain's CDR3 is CASSSIDPLETEAFF. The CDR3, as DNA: TGTGCCAGCAGCTCCATAGATCCGTTGGAGACTGAAGCTTTCTTT.

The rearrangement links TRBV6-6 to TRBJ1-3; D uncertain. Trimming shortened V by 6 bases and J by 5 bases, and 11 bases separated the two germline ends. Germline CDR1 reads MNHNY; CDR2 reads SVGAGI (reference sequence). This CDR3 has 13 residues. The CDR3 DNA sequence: TGTGCCAGCAGCCCCGCCGAAAGAAACACCATATATTTT. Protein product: CASSPAERNTIYF.

The CDR3 DNA reads TGCGCCAGCAGCTTGGGAGGGAGTGACACTGAAGCTTTCTTT. It yields the protein CASSLGGSDTEAFF. This chain connects TRBV5-1 to TRBJ1-1; no reliable D call. The ends were cut back, 0 bases at V and 3 bases at J, with 9 bases in the middle. This CDR3 region has 14 residues. Germline V gives CDR1 SGHRS, CDR2 YFSETQ.

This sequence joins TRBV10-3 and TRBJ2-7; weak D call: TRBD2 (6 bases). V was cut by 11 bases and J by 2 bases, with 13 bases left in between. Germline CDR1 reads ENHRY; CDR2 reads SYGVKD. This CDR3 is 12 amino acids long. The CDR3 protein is CASAGGPYEQYF. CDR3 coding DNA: TGTGCCTCAGCCGGGGGTCCCTACGAGCAGTACTTC.

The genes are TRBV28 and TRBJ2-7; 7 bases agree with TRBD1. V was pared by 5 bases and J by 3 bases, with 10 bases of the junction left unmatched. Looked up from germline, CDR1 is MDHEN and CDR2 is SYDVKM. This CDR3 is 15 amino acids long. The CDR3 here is CASSQGQQIFYEQYF. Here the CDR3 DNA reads TGTGCCAGCAGTCAGGGACAGCAAATTTTCTACGAGCAGTACTTC.

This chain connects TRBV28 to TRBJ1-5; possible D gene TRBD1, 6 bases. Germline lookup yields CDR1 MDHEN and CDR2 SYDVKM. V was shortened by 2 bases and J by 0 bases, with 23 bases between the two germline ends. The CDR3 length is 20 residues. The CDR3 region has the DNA TGTGCCAGCAGTTTAATCAAAGGCGCGGGGGGCTCTTATAGCAATCAGCCCCAGCATTTT. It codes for CASSLIKGAGGSYSNQPQHF.